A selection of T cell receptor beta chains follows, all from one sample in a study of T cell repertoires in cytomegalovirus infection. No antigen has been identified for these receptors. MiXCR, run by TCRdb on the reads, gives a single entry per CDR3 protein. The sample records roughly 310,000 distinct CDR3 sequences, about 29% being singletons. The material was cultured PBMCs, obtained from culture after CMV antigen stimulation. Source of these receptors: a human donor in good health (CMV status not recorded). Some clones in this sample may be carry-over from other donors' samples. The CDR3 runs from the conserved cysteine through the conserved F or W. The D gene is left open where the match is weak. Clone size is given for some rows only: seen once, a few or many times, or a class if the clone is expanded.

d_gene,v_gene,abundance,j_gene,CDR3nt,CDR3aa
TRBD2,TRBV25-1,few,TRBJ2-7,TGTGCCAGCAGGAGGTGGGGAGGGTACGAGCAGTACTTC,CASRRWGGYEQYF
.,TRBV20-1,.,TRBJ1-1,TGCAGTGCTAGAGCGGGGGGAGCGGACACTGAAGCTTTCTTT,CSARAGGADTEAFF
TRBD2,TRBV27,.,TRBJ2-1,TGTGCCAGCAGTCCGTTTACCTCGTGGACTAGCAACAATGAGCAGTTCTTC,CASSPFTSWTSNNEQFF
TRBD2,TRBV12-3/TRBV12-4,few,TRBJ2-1,TGTGCCAGCAGTTCGGGACTAGCGAACAATGAGCAGTTCTTC,CASSSGLANNEQFF
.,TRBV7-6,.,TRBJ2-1,TGTGCCAGCAGCTTATCAGCGAGCTCCTACAATGAGCAGTTCTTC,CASSLSASSYNEQFF
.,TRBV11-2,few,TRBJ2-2,TGTGCCAGCAGCCCCCGGGGGACGGGGAGCACCGGGGAGCTGTTTTTT,CASSPRGTGSTGELFF
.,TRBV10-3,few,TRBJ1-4,TGTGCCACCCGGAAGGCAGAAGGAGGAGAAAAACTGTTTTTT,CATRKAEGGEKLFF
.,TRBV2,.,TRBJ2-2,TGTGCCAGCAGTGACTGGGGGCTTAACACCGGGGAGCTGTTTTTT,CASSDWGLNTGELFF
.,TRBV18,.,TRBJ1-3,TGTGCCAGCTCTAAACTTTCGGCTATATCAGATGGAAACACCATATATTTT,CASSKLSAISDGNTIYF
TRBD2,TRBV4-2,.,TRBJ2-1,TGTGCCAGCAGCCCAACTACTAGCGGCTACAATGAGCAGTTCTTC,CASSPTTSGYNEQFF
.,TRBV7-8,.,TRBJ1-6,TGTGCCAGCAGCTTAGCCTCGACAGCCTATAATTCACCCCTCCACTTT,CASSLASTAYNSPLHF
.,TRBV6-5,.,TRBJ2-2,TGTGCCAGCAGTTTGTCGACTTGGACCGAGAACACCGGGGAGCTGTTTTTT,CASSLSTWTENTGELFF
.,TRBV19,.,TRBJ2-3,TGTGCCAGTAATGATCAGGCCACAGATACGCAGTATTTT,CASNDQATDTQYF
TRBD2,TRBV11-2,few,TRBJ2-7,TGTGCCAGCAGCCCGGGTTCGGCGGGGGGTTCCTACGAGCAGTACTTC,CASSPGSAGGSYEQYF
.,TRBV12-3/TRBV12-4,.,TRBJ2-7,TGTGCCAGCAGTTTGAGCGGACCCTCATCTGAGCAGTACTTC,CASSLSGPSSEQYF
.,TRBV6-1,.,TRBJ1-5,TGTGCCAGCAGTGAATATTGGGCTAACAATCAGCCCCAGCATTTT,CASSEYWANNQPQHF
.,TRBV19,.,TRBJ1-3,TGTGCCAGTAGGCTGGGGATATCTGGAAACACCATATATTTT,CASRLGISGNTIYF
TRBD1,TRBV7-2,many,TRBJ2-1,TGTGCCAGCAGCTTAGGGCGGGGCCGCGGGACAGGCCTCACCGTGGAGCAGTTCTTC,CASSLGRGRGTGLTVEQFF
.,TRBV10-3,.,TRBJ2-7,TGTGCCATCAGTGAGTCGGAGGGAGGACAGTACTTC,CAISESEGGQYF
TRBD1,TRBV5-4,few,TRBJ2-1,TGTGCCAGCAGCTCGAAAACGCGACAGGGGGCGAGGGAGCAGTTCTTC,CASSSKTRQGAREQFF
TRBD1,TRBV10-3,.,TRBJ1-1,TGTGCCATCAGTGGGACAGGGGGCACTGAAGCTTTCTTT,CAISGTGGTEAFF
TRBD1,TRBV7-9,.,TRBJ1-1,TGTGCCAGCAGCTTACAAGACAGGGTTAACACTGAAGCTTTCTTT,CASSLQDRVNTEAFF
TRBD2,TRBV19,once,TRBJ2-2,TGTGCCAGTAAGGGGCGGCTAGCGGGAGGGCCTAACACCGGGGAGCTGTTTTTT,CASKGRLAGGPNTGELFF
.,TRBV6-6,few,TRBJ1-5,TGTGCCAGCAGTTACTTGGCTTCGAGGAGCAATCAGCCCCAGCATTTT,CASSYLASRSNQPQHF
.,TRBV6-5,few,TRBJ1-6,TGTGCCAGCAGTTCGAGGGACGGAAATTCACCCCTCCACTTT,CASSSRDGNSPLHF
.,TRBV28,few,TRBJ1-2,TGTGCCAGCAGTGGCTGGGGACGGACTGTGACTAACTATGGCTACACCTTC,CASSGWGRTVTNYGYTF
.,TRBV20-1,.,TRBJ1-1,TGCAGTGCTAGCGGGACCGGGGAGGGAGTAAGGAACACTGAAGCTTTCTTT,CSASGTGEGVRNTEAFF
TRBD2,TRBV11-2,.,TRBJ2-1,TGTGCCAGCAGCCATGGGCTAGCGGGGGGCCATGAGCAGTTCTTC,CASSHGLAGGHEQFF
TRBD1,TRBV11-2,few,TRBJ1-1,TGTGCCAGCAGCTTCGTACAGGGGCCCACTGAAGCTTTCTTT,CASSFVQGPTEAFF
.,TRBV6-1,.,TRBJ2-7,TGTGCCAGCAGGAAACAGGGAACCTCCTACGAGCAGTACTTC,CASRKQGTSYEQYF
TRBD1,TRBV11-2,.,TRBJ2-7,TGTGCCAGCAGATATAGACCGGGACAGGGGGCACGGGAGCAGTACTTC,CASRYRPGQGAREQYF
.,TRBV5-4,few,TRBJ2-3,TGTGCCAGCAGCCCCGCAGCGGGCACAGATACGCAGTATTTT,CASSPAAGTDTQYF
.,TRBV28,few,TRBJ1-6,TGTGCCAGCGTCCGGGAGAATTCACCCCTCCACTTT,CASVRENSPLHF
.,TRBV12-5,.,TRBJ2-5,TGTGCTAGTGGGGTGGGGAAAGAGACCCAGTACTTC,CASGVGKETQYF
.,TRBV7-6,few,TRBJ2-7,TGTGCCAGCAGCGACCCCTACGAGCAGTACTTC,CASSDPYEQYF
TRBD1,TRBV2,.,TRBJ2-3,TGTGCCAGCAGTGAAGCGAGGACAGGGGCAGATACGCAGTATTTT,CASSEARTGADTQYF
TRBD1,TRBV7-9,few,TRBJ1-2,TGTGCCAGCAGCTCCGGGACAGGGGGACGGCTCTATGGCTACACCTTC,CASSSGTGGRLYGYTF
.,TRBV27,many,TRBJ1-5,TGTGCCAGCAGCTTGTCGGGGAGCAATCAGCCCCAGCATTTT,CASSLSGSNQPQHF
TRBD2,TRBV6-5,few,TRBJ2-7,TGTGCCAGCAGTTACTTTGGACTAGCGGGTGTTTACGAGCAGTACTTC,CASSYFGLAGVYEQYF
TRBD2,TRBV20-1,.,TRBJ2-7,TGCAGTGCTAGACCTATTACTAGCGGGAGTGTCTACGAGCAGTACTTC,CSARPITSGSVYEQYF